This T cell receptor (beta chain) stems from a study of cytomegalovirus exposure and HLA in healthy donors. This CDR3 spans 20 amino acids. PCR employed 60 Vbeta and 13 Jbeta primers. Sequencing was performed with immunoSEQ multiplex PCR; in TCRdb, only in-frame clones are kept and a portion is missing. The data hold under 150,000 clones, with over 65% observed a single time. This sequence joins TRBV21-1 and TRBJ1-5; the DNA was not used to check the table's D call, TRBD1. TRBV21-1 corresponds to a pseudogene. Sequencing was carried out using PBMCs. The clonotype comes from a man aged 40-49 years in good health and CMV-seropositive. CDR3 bases: TGTGCCAGCAGCACGCAATTGCCGGGACAGAGAAATTATAGCAATCAGCCCCAGCATTTT. Its protein is CASSTQLPGQRNYSNQPQHF.